This entry describes one T cell receptor (beta chain). Its matching antigen is unknown. Donors consisted of healthy bone marrow donors. The data are from a study of cytomegalovirus exposure and HLA in healthy donors. Amplification used 60 Vbeta primers and 13 Jbeta primers. The table came from immunoSEQ multiplex PCR; TCRdb's copy has only in-frame clones and leaves some out. The table records about 140,000 clones, about three quarters of them present only once. Study outcomes and limitations: It was reported that TCR beta sequences correctly inferred the HLA-A and HLA-B alleles for most subjects. Reportedly, diagnosis of cytomegalovirus status by the classifier showed high specificity and sensitivity.

Germline CDR1 is SGHNT and CDR2 is YYREEE (reference sequence). V lost 2 bases to trimming and J lost 4 bases, with 13 bases between them. The CDR3 loop spans 15 amino acids. Sequencing was done on a sample of PBMCs. The chain has TRBV5-4 and TRBJ1-3; tentative D call: TRBD1 (5 bases). The receptor's source is a man under 40 in good health and CMV-seropositive. CDR3 bases: TGTGCCAGCAGCTTCGGCCAGGGCCTCGGAAACACCATATATTTT. As protein: CASSFGQGLGNTIYF.